Following are 32 T cell receptor beta chains from one sample sequenced in a study of blood T cell repertoires in COVID-19. This table comes from immunoSEQ multiplex PCR, and its TCRdb copy is limited to in-frame clones, with some not included. The repertoire has approximately 180,000 clones, more than 70% of them found once; the top ten carry 6.2%. Sequencing was performed on PBMCs or T cells enriched from blood (not recorded which). Receptors were obtained from a man aged 35 to 55 who had recovered from COVID-19.

This clone was counted once. The V gene is TRBV9, the J gene TRBJ2-3, with 12 bases matching TRBD2. V lost 4 bases, J lost 5 bases, and 5 bases stayed unmatched. The CDR3 has 15 residues. Germline values: CDR1 SGDLS, CDR2 YYNGEE. The CDR3 DNA reads as TGTGCCAGCAGCTCACCGGGACTAGCGGGAGATACGCAGTATTTT. It codes for CASSSPGLAGDTQYF.

V gene TRBV7-9 combines with J gene TRBJ2-7; a possible D gene is TRBD1 (5 bases). This CDR3 region has 15 residues. Germline assignment: CDR1 SEHNR and CDR2 FQNEAQ (reference sequence). V shed 10 bases and J shed 5 bases, with 24 bases lying between them. In nucleotides, the CDR3 is TGTGCCATTGGGAAGGGGTCCCTTACCGTCGACGAGCAGTACTTC. Translation gives CAIGKGSLTVDEQYF.

The gene calls are TRBV5-6 and TRBJ1-2; 8 bases fit TRBD1. The germline CDR1 and CDR2 sequences are SGHDT and YYEEEE. The CDR3 has 15 amino acids. After removal of 5 bases from V and 8 bases from J, the junction contained 14 bases not matched to a gene. The CDR3 nucleotides read TGTGCCAGCAGGCCGAACGGACAGGGCCTTTCGGGCTACACCTTC. As protein: CASRPNGQGLSGYTF. The entire variable domain, with the rest obtained from reference TRBV5-6 and TRBJ1-2, is as follows: DAGVTQSPTHLIKTRGQQVTLRCSPKSGHDTVSWYQQALGQGPQFIFQYYEEEERQRGNFPDRFSGHQFPNYSSELNVNALLLGDSALYLCASRPNGQGLSGYTFGSGTRLTVV.

The chain has TRBV5-4 and TRBJ2-1; TRBD2 agrees at 10 bases. Germline CDR1 is SGHNT and CDR2 is YYREEE (reference sequence). The CDR3 length is 14 residues. V gave up 4 bases and J gave up 8 bases; unmatched junction bases: 6. Written as DNA, the CDR3 is TGTGCCAGCAGCACCGAGCGGGAGGGCTATGAGCAGTTCTTC. Amino acid sequence: CASSTEREGYEQFF.

On this clone: Within the sample, other DNA sequences also encode this same CDR3. The chain couples TRBV27 to TRBJ1-2; a weak D match, TRBD1 (5 bases). The ends were cut back, 0 bases at V and 4 bases at J, with 6 bases in the middle. This CDR3 region has 13 residues. Germline CDR1 is MNHEY and CDR2 is SMNVEV (reference sequence). Here the CDR3 DNA reads TGTGCCAGCAGTTTATCAACAGGCTATGGCTACACCTTC. Translation: CASSLSTGYGYTF.

Here the CDR3 reads CASSQSIERSPYEQYF. The CDR3 DNA reads as TGCGCCAGCAGTCAATCGATCGAACGGTCCCCCTACGAGCAGTACTTC. The chain links TRBV23-1 to TRBJ2-7, with D hard to call. Being an ORF, TRBV23-1 has a function that is uncertain. Trimming took 0 bases from V and 2 from J, leaving 14 bases between them. The CDR3 length is 16 residues.

CDR3 nucleotide sequence: TGTGCCAGTAGCGATATACTCCGATTAAGGGGGAGGGATAATTCACCCCTCCACTTT. Translating gives CASSDILRLRGRDNSPLHF. The rearrangement uses TRBV19 and TRBJ1-6, with D perhaps TRBD1 (6 bases). The CDR3 is made up of 19 amino acids. Deletions cut 6 bases from V and 5 bases from J, with 26 bases between. CDR1 is LNHDA, CDR2 SQIVND, per germline (reference sequence).

This rearrangement joins TRBV19 to TRBJ1-5, with 7 positions matching TRBD1. The CDR3 runs 16 residues. The germline V gene has CDR1 LNHDA and CDR2 SQIVND (reference sequence). V was clipped by 5 bases and J by 2 bases; unmatched bases: 9. The CDR3 spells CASSPHRGRGNQPQHF. DNA for the CDR3: TGTGCCAGTAGTCCCCACAGGGGAAGGGGCAATCAGCCCCAGCATTTT.

This clone was counted once. The chain combines TRBV2 with TRBJ1-2; 9 positions agree with TRBD1. The CDR3 runs to 13 residues. V shed 7 bases, J shed 5 bases, and the junction held 5 bases outside the gene matches. CDR1 and CDR2 (germline): SNHLY, FYNNEI. The CDR3 DNA sequence: TGTGCCAGCACTCTGACAGGGGGATATGGCTACACCTTC. This codes for CASTLTGGYGYTF.

The V call is TRBV9, the J call TRBJ2-1; 10 bases align to TRBD2. Germline V gene sequence: CDR1 SGDLS, CDR2 YYNGEE. The V gene end was trimmed by 3 bases and the J gene end by 7 bases; junction bases not matched to a gene: 7. This CDR3 region has 15 residues. CDR3 nucleotides: TGTGCCAGCAGCGCGAGCGGGGGGGCCAGGAATGAGCAGTTCTTC. It encodes CASSASGGARNEQFF.

The rearrangement uses TRBV27 and TRBJ1-1; D is ambiguous. Germline CDR1 reads MNHEY; CDR2 reads SMNVEV (reference sequence). Between the trimmed V and J ends, which lost 2 bases and 4 bases, there was a span of 14 bases. This CDR3 has 15 residues. CDR3 nucleotides: TGTGCCAGCAGTTTAGTCGGTGGAGGTGGCACTGAAGCTTTCTTT. Protein: CASSLVGGGGTEAFF.

J is TRBJ1-2 and V is TRBV3-1 (or the pseudogene TRBV3-2), with D tentatively TRBD1 (6 bases). Germline V gene data show CDR1 as LGHDT and CDR2 as YNNKEL (reference sequence). The CDR3 contains 15 residues. The V end lost 5 bases, the J end lost 6 bases, and 19 bases lay between the germline ends. The DNA for the CDR3 is TGTGCCAGCAGCGGGCGTGGGGGCTTCTTTGATGGCTACACCTTC. This encodes CASSGRGGFFDGYTF.

The chain is built from TRBV4-1 and TRBJ1-1; possibly TRBD1 for D (5 bases). The CDR3 covers 12 residues. The germline CDR1 and CDR2 sequences are MGHRA and YSYEKL. Deletions cut 6 bases from V and 6 bases from J, with 11 bases between. The CDR3 sequence: CASRGGGAEAFF. CDR3 DNA sequence: TGCGCCAGCAGAGGAGGAGGGGCTGAAGCTTTCTTT.

V gene TRBV4-2 combines with J gene TRBJ2-7; possibly TRBD1 for D (6 bases). The CDR3 length is 15 residues. Germline loops: CDR1 LGHNA, CDR2 YNFKEQ. V dropped 3 bases and J dropped 3 bases, with 15 bases sitting between them. CDR3 nucleotide sequence: TGTGCCAGCAGCCAGGGTATCAGCAGGGGCTACGAGCAGTACTTC. This encodes CASSQGISRGYEQYF.

Concerning this clone: This sample also contains other DNA sequences that code for the same CDR3. This rearrangement joins TRBV3-1 (or the pseudogene TRBV3-2) to TRBJ1-2, with unresolved D. The CDR3 sequence is 15 residues long. Germline V lookup: CDR1 LGHDT, CDR2 YNNKEL (reference sequence). The germline V and J ends were trimmed by 0 bases and 2 bases, with 10 bases remaining between them. DNA of the CDR3: TGTGCCAGCAGCCAAGATGCGGGGTTGAACTATGGCTACACCTTC. Amino acids: CASSQDAGLNYGYTF.

The chain links TRBV10-3 to TRBJ2-2, with D possibly being TRBD2 (5 bases). V lost 11 bases and J 0 bases, leaving 13 bases between the germline ends. Germline CDR1 ENHRY, CDR2 SYGVKD. There are 14 residues in the CDR3. CDR3 in DNA: TGTGCCTTAGGAGGCAGCTCGAACACCGGGGAGCTGTTTTTT. It encodes CALGGSSNTGELFF.

The chain combines TRBV28 with TRBJ1-1; perhaps TRBD1 as D (5 bases). This CDR3 has 15 residues. Trimming pared 6 bases from V and 3 bases from J, leaving 17 bases between. Germline V gene data show CDR1 as MDHEN and CDR2 as SYDVKM. The CDR3 reads CASRANLPGHTEAFF. In DNA, the CDR3 is TGTGCCAGCAGGGCCAATCTCCCAGGGCACACTGAAGCTTTCTTT.

V gene TRBV19 combines with J gene TRBJ1-3, with D unresolved. CDR1 LNHDA and CDR2 SQIVND come from the germline V gene (reference sequence). The CDR3 sequence is 15 residues long. V was clipped by 5 bases and J by 0 bases, with 11 bases between them. CDR3 in amino acids: CASSEERYSGNTIYF. DNA of the CDR3: TGTGCCAGTAGTGAGGAGCGCTACTCTGGAAACACCATATATTTT.

The chain employs TRBV27 and TRBJ2-1, with 7 bases aligning to TRBD2. V shed 2 bases, J shed 3 bases, and the junction held 7 bases outside the gene matches. Germline-derived CDR1 and CDR2 are MNHEY and SMNVEV (reference sequence). The CDR3 spans 16 residues. The CDR3 sequence: CASSLIGSGGYNEQFF. In DNA, the CDR3 is TGTGCCAGCAGTTTAATTGGGTCGGGAGGCTACAATGAGCAGTTCTTC.

The rearrangement links TRBV19 to TRBJ1-5; possibly TRBD1 for D (6 bases). Germline V gene lookup returns CDR1 LNHDA and CDR2 SQIVND (reference sequence). This CDR3 has 15 amino acids. V gave up 7 bases and J gave up 0 bases, with 13 bases separating them. The CDR3 loop reads CASTRTDNSNQPQHF. For the CDR3, the DNA is TGTGCCAGTACCCGGACAGATAATAGCAATCAGCCCCAGCATTTT.

V usage is TRBV6-5 and J usage is TRBJ2-1; 10 bases agree with TRBD2. This CDR3 is 13 amino acids long. Per the germline V gene, CDR1 is MNHEY and CDR2 is SVGAGI. The trim removed 5 bases at V and 13 bases at J, leaving 8 bases unmatched. The CDR3 nucleotides read TGTGCCAGCAGTCTAGCGGGAGTGGCGGCCCAGTTCTTC. Translated, it gives CASSLAGVAAQFF.

The chain links TRBV11-2 to TRBJ1-2, with TRBD1 matching 7 bases. CDR1 is SGHAT and CDR2 is FQNNGV in the germline V gene. The J segment lost 2 bases and the V segment lost 5 bases, leaving 8 bases of the junction unmatched. The CDR3 is 15 residues long. Here the CDR3 DNA reads TGTGCCAGCAGCACATACAGGGGACCCAACTATGGCTACACCTTC. Translated, it gives CASSTYRGPNYGYTF.

The rearrangement joins TRBV7-9 to TRBJ1-6; D gene uncertain. Trimming stripped 3 bases from V and 5 bases from J, with 8 bases between. There are 14 residues in the CDR3. CDR1 SEHNR and CDR2 FQNEAQ come from the germline V gene (reference sequence). CDR3 DNA: TGTGCCAGCAGCTTTGGGCCAAATAATTCACCCCTCCACTTT. Protein sequence: CASSFGPNNSPLHF.

The rearrangement joins TRBV2 to TRBJ1-1; D uncertain. The V and J ends lost 8 bases and 5 bases respectively, with 6 bases between them. Per the germline V gene, CDR1 is SNHLY and CDR2 is FYNNEI. CDR3 length: 10 amino acids. CDR3: CASRETEAFF. Written as DNA, the CDR3 is TGTGCCAGCCGGGAGACTGAAGCTTTCTTT.

CDR3 in DNA: TGTGCCAGCAGCCCCAGGACAGAGAATCAGCCCCAGCATTTT. It codes for CASSPRTENQPQHF. The rearrangement uses TRBV2 and TRBJ1-5; TRBD1 might be the D (6 bases). The CDR3 totals 14 residues. V lost 6 bases and J lost 4, with 13 bases in between. Germline CDR1 reads SNHLY; CDR2 reads FYNNEI.

This clone is a singleton in its sample. The chain is built from TRBV7-3 and TRBJ1-1; unclear D gene. CDR3 length: 13 amino acids. The germline V and J ends were trimmed by 5 bases and 4 bases, with 11 bases remaining between them. CDR1 and CDR2 (germline): SGHTA, FQGTGA. CDR3 protein: CASSPSGGTEAFF. CDR3 sequence (DNA): TGTGCCAGCAGCCCATCCGGTGGCACTGAAGCTTTCTTT. The full variable domain, in which reference TRBV7-3 and TRBJ1-1 provide the parts outside the CDR3, is GAGVSQTPSNKVTEKGKYVELRCDPISGHTALYWYRQSLGQGPEFLIYFQGTGAADDSGLPNDRFFAVRPEGSVSTLKIQRTERGDSAVYLCASSPSGGTEAFFGQGTRLTVV.

This chain links TRBV13 with TRBJ2-1; 10 bases are shared with TRBD2. The ends lost 2 bases at V and 8 bases at J; junction bases unmatched: 6. Germline V gene data show CDR1 as PRHDT and CDR2 as FYEKMQ (reference sequence). The CDR3 contains 15 residues. This CDR3 reads CASSLLAGVGDEQFF. The CDR3 region has the DNA TGTGCCAGCAGCTTACTAGCGGGAGTAGGGGATGAGCAGTTCTTC.

The CDR3 nucleotides are TGTGCCAGCAGCCTTGGGACAGGGAGCGGCTACACCTTC. Its protein product is CASSLGTGSGYTF. V is TRBV3-1 (or the pseudogene TRBV3-2) and J is TRBJ1-2, with 9 bases lining up with TRBD1. Germline values: CDR1 LGHDT, CDR2 YNNKEL (reference sequence). The CDR3 is 13 amino acids. J lost 8 bases, V lost 4 bases, and 5 bases had no gene match.

This clone was recorded only once. Other DNA sequences in the sample encode the same CDR3. The V and J genes are TRBV11-2 and TRBJ1-2; D perhaps matches TRBD1 (6 bases). The CDR3 contains 12 residues. Trimming shortened V by 3 bases and J by 4 bases, and 6 bases separated the two germline ends. Germline V gene data show CDR1 as SGHAT and CDR2 as FQNNGV. This chain's CDR3 is CASSLTGYGYTF. DNA of the CDR3: TGTGCCAGCAGCTTGACAGGCTATGGCTACACCTTC.

The gene calls are TRBV10-2 and TRBJ2-3, with TRBD2 as a possible D gene (6 bases). The germline V and J ends were trimmed by 3 bases and 5 bases, with 21 bases remaining between them. This CDR3 comprises 17 residues. The germline V gene encodes CDR1 WSHSY and CDR2 SAAADI. As DNA, the CDR3 is TGCGCCAGCAGTGATCCGTTAGCGGAGGGAGGAAGAGATACGCAGTATTTT. This encodes CASSDPLAEGGRDTQYF.

The V gene is TRBV11-1, the J gene TRBJ2-1; tentative D call: TRBD2 (5 bases). Trimming pared 6 bases from V and 7 bases from J, leaving 10 bases between. CDR3 length: 12 residues. The germline V gene has CDR1 SGHAT and CDR2 FQDESV (reference sequence). CDR3: CASRPSGNEQFF. The CDR3 nucleotides are TGTGCCAGCAGGCCGTCGGGGAATGAGCAGTTCTTC.

This chain connects TRBV7-8 to TRBJ2-3, with TRBD2 identical over 9 bases. CDR1 and CDR2 (germline): SGHVS, FQNEAQ. The CDR3 runs 15 residues. With V trimmed by 5 bases and J by 7 bases, 10 bases remained unmatched. Here the CDR3 DNA reads TGTGCCAGCAGCCTTAGCGGGAGCGGTGAATATACGCAGTATTTT. Translated, it gives CASSLSGSGEYTQYF.